This note documents a single TCR beta chain sequence. Its target is not known. The data were taken from a study of cytomegalovirus exposure and HLA in healthy donors. Use of 60 Vbeta and 13 Jbeta primers characterized the PCR. Method: immunoSEQ multiplex PCR; TCRdb's copy keeps in-frame clones and lacks some. The clone table shows about 200,000 clones, with the ten largest holding about 6.8%. Study conclusions and caveats: Productive status was seen about 87% or about 30% of the time for most TCR beta V segments in an earlier analysis. Sequencing likely generated an artifact that appeared as a cluster of highly shared sequence variants. Listed as cytomegalovirus-associated were 164 TCR beta chains. Across donors, sequencing depth was assumed by presence/absence analyses to be roughly uniform.

The ends were cut back, 4 bases at V and 4 bases at J, with 10 bases in the middle. This CDR3 has 13 residues. Germline V gene sequence: CDR1 SGHAT, CDR2 FQNNGV. The origin of this receptor is a man in his thirties or forties in good health and CMV-seronegative. The chain links TRBV11-2 to TRBJ1-1, with D tentatively TRBD1 (5 bases). Input material: PBMCs. The CDR3, as DNA: TGTGCCAGCAGCTCCTTCAGGGTCACTGAAGCTTTCTTT. It translates to CASSSFRVTEAFF. The variable domain in full, completed from reference TRBV11-2 and TRBJ1-1, reads EAGVAQSPRYKIIEKRQSVAFWCNPISGHATLYWYQQILGQGPKLLIQFQNNGVVDDSQLPKDRFSAERLKGVDSTLKIQPAKLEDSAVYLCASSSFRVTEAFFGQGTRLTVV.